These T cell receptor beta chains were read from a single sample in a study of beta chain features in type 1 diabetes. The assay was immunoSEQ multiplex PCR, and TCRdb's table has in-frame clones only and misses some. The sample comprises hundreds of thousands of clones, more than 12% of which are singletons, and 0.035% to 0.04% rests with the top ten. Sequenced input: naive CD4+ T cells from blood. These receptors were collected from a man aged 18 to 29 with type 1 diabetes. Both conserved end residues are part of each CDR3. The order of the fields is D gene, J gene, V gene, clone size, CDR3 DNA, CDR3 protein. A D gene is named only where the DNA matches it firmly. Some rows have no size entry. The others give once, few or many, or a class for an expanded clone.

TRBD1 TRBJ1-2 TRBV6-5 - TGTGCCAGCAGTAAGAGGACAGGGCGCTATGGCTACACCTTC CASSKRTGRYGYTF
- TRBJ2-2 TRBV25-1 - TGTGCCAGCGCAGCGCCGAACACCGGGGAGCTGTTTTTT CASAAPNTGELFF
- TRBJ2-1 TRBV5-1 - TGCGCCAGCAGCCAACAGGGTAGCTCCTACAATGAGCAGTTCTTC CASSQQGSSYNEQFF
TRBD2 TRBJ2-3 TRBV30 - TGTGCCTGGACCCCCGGGACTAGCGGACGCACAGATACGCAGTATTTT CAWTPGTSGRTDTQYF
TRBD1 TRBJ2-1 TRBV28 few TGTGCCAGCAGTCCCCCGGGACAGGGGGACAATGAGCAGTTCTTC CASSPPGQGDNEQFF
- TRBJ2-1 TRBV5-1 few TGCGCCAGCAGCATACGACCCGATACCTATATACGCACTCGCTCCTACAATGAGCAGTTCTTC CASSIRPDTYIRTRSYNEQFF
TRBD1 TRBJ1-5 TRBV2 - TGTGCCAGCAGTGCTATTGGGACAGGGGCTGTAAATCAGCCCCAGCATTTT CASSAIGTGAVNQPQHF
- TRBJ2-7 TRBV12-2 once TGTGCAAGTCGCTTAGTCGTTAGACATTTCGTTAATTGCTACGAGCAGTACTTC CASRLVVRHFVNCYEQYF
- TRBJ1-5 TRBV30 - TGTGCCTGGAGTGCTTACCAGGGGAGCTGGGGTCAGCCCCAGCATTTT CAWSAYQGSWGQPQHF
TRBD2 TRBJ2-1 TRBV7-2 - TGTGCCAGCAGCCCTAAGCGGGAGGCCTACAATGAGCAGTTCTTC CASSPKREAYNEQFF
- TRBJ2-3 TRBV2 few TGTGCCAGCAGTGAAGTTGTACAGGGCCTTACAGATACGCAGTATTTT CASSEVVQGLTDTQYF
TRBD1 TRBJ1-5 TRBV7-9 - TGTGCCAGCAGCCCGGGACAGGTCAGCAATCAGCCCCAGCATTTT CASSPGQVSNQPQHF
- TRBJ2-2 TRBV9 - TGTGCCAGCAGCGTTTTAGGGTCGAACACCGGGGAGCTGTTTTTT CASSVLGSNTGELFF
TRBD1 TRBJ2-3 TRBV7-2 - TGTGCCAGCAGCTTAGGGGGACAGGACACAGATACGCAGTATTTT CASSLGGQDTDTQYF
TRBD1 TRBJ2-2 TRBV18 few TGTGCCAGCAGCTACTCAAGACAGGGAGCGACCGGGGAGCTGTTTTTT CASSYSRQGATGELFF
- TRBJ1-2 TRBV6-5 - TGTGCCAGCAGTTACCGTCCCGGTTCTAACTATGGCTACACCTTC CASSYRPGSNYGYTF
TRBD1 TRBJ2-7 TRBV7-9 - TGTGCCAGCAGCTTCGGGACAGCTTTCTACGAGCAGTACTTC CASSFGTAFYEQYF
- TRBJ2-5 TRBV30 few TGTGCCTGGAGTGTCCAGACCCAGTACTTC CAWSVQTQYF
- TRBJ1-3 TRBV9 - TGTGCCAGCAGCGTAGCTGGTGGCACTGGAAACACCATATATTTT CASSVAGGTGNTIYF
- TRBJ2-7 TRBV10-3 few TGTGCCATCACAGTGAGGGACGAGCAGTACTTC CAITVRDEQYF
- TRBJ2-1 TRBV29-1 - TGCAGCGTCGAGCAATACAGGGTAGGGGAGCAGTTCTTC CSVEQYRVGEQFF
- TRBJ1-4 TRBV7-2 - TGTGCCAGCAGCTTACAGGGACTTAATGAAAAACTGTTTTTT CASSLQGLNEKLFF
- TRBJ1-5 TRBV7-2 few TGTGCCAGCAGCAAAGACACGATTCAGCCCCAGCATTTT CASSKDTIQPQHF
- TRBJ2-7 TRBV2 few TGTGCCAGCAGTCCAGGGCTGATCGAGCAGTACTTC CASSPGLIEQYF
- TRBJ2-7 TRBV18 few TGTGCCAGCTCACTGCGGTCTAACTCCTACGAGCAGTACTTC CASSLRSNSYEQYF
TRBD2 TRBJ2-1 TRBV30 - TGTGCCTGGAGTGTTCTTAGCGGGAGAGGAGGGAATGAGCAGTTCTTC CAWSVLSGRGGNEQFF
- TRBJ1-1 TRBV5-4 - TGTGCCAGCAGCTTGGAGTCTTCTATAAACACTGAAGCTTTCTTT CASSLESSINTEAFF
TRBD2 TRBJ2-2 TRBV2 few TGTGCCAGCAGTGAATTAGGTAGCGGGATGAGATATACCGGGGAGCTGTTTTTT CASSELGSGMRYTGELFF
- TRBJ1-1 TRBV7-9 few TGTGCCAGCACCTCGATGGGTGAAGCTTTCTTT CASTSMGEAFF
- TRBJ2-3 TRBV30 - TGTGCCTGGAGCCCAGGGAGCACAGATACGCAGTATTTT CAWSPGSTDTQYF
- TRBJ1-4 TRBV5-4 few TGTGCCAGCAGCACCGCAGGGACGGTCGATGAAAAACTGTTTTTT CASSTAGTVDEKLFF
- TRBJ2-2 TRBV5-1 few TGCGCCAGCAAAATCTCCTCGAACACCGGGGAGCTGTTTTTT CASKISSNTGELFF
TRBD1 TRBJ1-1 TRBV4-1 - TGCGCCAGCAGCCAATACAGGGGGGGGAACACTGAAGCTTTCTTT CASSQYRGGNTEAFF
- TRBJ2-5 TRBV18 - TGTGCCAGCTCACGGGGCAACCGGTACCAAGAGACCCAGTACTTC CASSRGNRYQETQYF
TRBD2 TRBJ2-7 TRBV7-9 few TGTGCCAGCAGCCGAGGGGTCCTAGCGGGAGGGCCGCTCGAGCAGTACTTC CASSRGVLAGGPLEQYF
TRBD1 TRBJ1-5 TRBV2 - TGTGCCAGCAGTACCCGACAGGGTTTTCAGCCCCAGCATTTT CASSTRQGFQPQHF
TRBD1 TRBJ1-3 TRBV5-1 few TGCGCCAGCAGCTTGACCTCGACAGGGATCGGAAACACCATATATTTT CASSLTSTGIGNTIYF
- TRBJ2-1 TRBV5-6 - TGTGCCAGCACCCTCGACGGGAATGAGCAGTTCTTC CASTLDGNEQFF
- TRBJ1-1 TRBV5-1 few TGCGCCAGCAGCTTGGGGACGGGGGCAAATACTGAAGCTTTCTTT CASSLGTGANTEAFF
TRBD1 TRBJ1-2 TRBV19 - TGTGCCAGTACCTCCCTTCGGGGACAGGGGGCGGAAGGCTACACCTTC CASTSLRGQGAEGYTF
- TRBJ2-5 TRBV7-9 - TGTGCCAGCAGCTCAACATACCAAGAGACCCAGTACTTC CASSSTYQETQYF
- TRBJ1-1 TRBV25-1 - TGTGCCAGCGTGGGGCGAGGGTCTGAAGCTTTCTTT CASVGRGSEAFF
TRBD2 TRBJ2-5 TRBV30 - TGTGCCTGGTTAAATCCGGGACTAGCACAAGAGACCCAGTACTTC CAWLNPGLAQETQYF
- TRBJ1-1 TRBV7-9 few TGTGCCAGCAGCTTGGATACTGGGACTGAAGCTTTCTTT CASSLDTGTEAFF
TRBD2 TRBJ2-1 TRBV5-4 few TGTGCCACCAAGGGGTGGGGAGGGAATGAGCAGTTCTTC CATKGWGGNEQFF
- TRBJ2-6 TRBV23-1 many TGCGCCAGCAGTCGCTGCGCCAACGTCCTGACTTTC CASSRCANVLTF
TRBD1 TRBJ2-5 TRBV5-1 - TGCGCCAGCAGCTTGGCTTTGGGACAGGGCCAAGAGACCCAGTACTTC CASSLALGQGQETQYF
TRBD1 TRBJ1-2 TRBV4-1 - TGCGCCAGCAGCCCTCACCACAGGGGGCCGGACTATGGCTACACCTTC CASSPHHRGPDYGYTF
- TRBJ1-5 TRBV30 - TGTGCCTGGAGTGTACTCGGGATAAGCAATCAGCCCCAGCATTTT CAWSVLGISNQPQHF
- TRBJ2-5 TRBV19 - TGTGCCAGTAGCTCATGGGAGACCCAGTACTTC CASSSWETQYF
- TRBJ1-2 TRBV30 - TGTGCCTGGAGTGTAGGAGAGAGGCAGGGGAACACCTTC CAWSVGERQGNTF
- TRBJ2-1 TRBV5-1 few TGCGCCAGCAGCTTGGGGACATTGTACAATGAGCAGTTCTTC CASSLGTLYNEQFF
- TRBJ2-7 TRBV7-2 few TGTGCCAGCACCAATGGGGGCAGTTCCTACGAGCAGTACTTC CASTNGGSSYEQYF